Included here is one T cell receptor beta chain sequence, with context. The target antigen is unknown. The data are from a study of OX40 agonist ivuxolimab in advanced cancers. Study background: Participants could have had prior anti-PD-1, anti-PD-L1 or anti-CTLA-4 therapy, and 40% had some.

Germline loops: CDR1 LNHDA, CDR2 SQIVND (reference sequence). The ends lost 4 bases at V and 2 bases at J; junction bases unmatched: 9. This CDR3 has 16 residues. Here immunoSEQ multiplex PCR was the method, and the copy in TCRdb shows in-frame clones only, minus some. The data hold tens of thousands of clones, with approximately 88% observed a single time. General study points: With doses of 0.1-3.0 mg/kg, partial responders showed among the lowest clonal expansion. The study observed clonal expansion of CD4+ and CD8+ blood T cells by week 6 at 0.1 to 3.0 mg/kg. Relative to CD4+, CD8+ T cells held more expanded clones on average.

The chain recombines TRBV19 with TRBJ2-3, with 7 positions matching TRBD2. This material consisted of CD4+ or CD8+ T cells sorted from blood, taken in a trial of the OX40 agonist ivuxolimab. This receptor was taken from an adult with an advanced solid tumor such as melanoma, head and neck, liver or kidney cancer. The CDR3 nucleotides read TGTGCCAGTAGTAGGGGAGGGCTAGCAGTCACAGATACGCAGTATTTT. Amino acids: CASSRGGLAVTDTQYF.